The rows below give T cell receptor beta chains drawn from one sample of a study of T cell responses to AZD1222 COVID-19 vaccine. Profiling relied on immunoSEQ multiplex PCR, and the TCRdb table lists in-frame clones only, not all of them. The profile shows approximately 89,000 clones, around nine tenths of them singletons. Material: peripheral blood, obtained on day 0 of AZD1222 vaccination. Every receptor here comes from an adult in good health. CDR3s include the opening cysteine and the closing phenylalanine or tryptophan. Fields, in order: V gene, J gene, D gene, clone size, CDR3 protein, CDR3 DNA. A D gene is named only where the DNA matches it firmly. For some rows the clone size is stated as once, few or many, or as a class when expanded; others skip it.

V: TRBV7-2
J: TRBJ2-3
D: -
size: -
CDR3: CASSQIPTRADTQYF
DNA: TGTGCCAGCAGCCAAATACCGACTAGGGCAGATACGCAGTATTTT

V: TRBV27
J: TRBJ2-3
D: -
size: -
CDR3: CASRRTGRTDTQYF
DNA: TGTGCCAGCAGAAGGACGGGCCGCACAGATACGCAGTATTTT

V: TRBV27
J: TRBJ2-3
D: -
size: -
CDR3: CASSRGFTDTQYF
DNA: TGTGCCAGCAGTCGGGGGTTCACAGATACGCAGTATTTT

V: TRBV5-4
J: TRBJ2-5
D: -
size: -
CDR3: CASSLGQETQYF
DNA: TGTGCCAGCAGCTTGGGACAAGAGACCCAGTACTTC

V: TRBV29-1
J: TRBJ2-2
D: -
size: -
CDR3: CSVGQGGSGELFF
DNA: TGCAGCGTTGGACAGGGAGGAAGCGGGGAGCTGTTTTTT

V: TRBV19
J: TRBJ2-2
D: TRBD2
size: -
CDR3: CASSPRLAGGVGELFF
DNA: TGTGCCAGTAGCCCCCGACTAGCGGGGGGGGTCGGGGAGCTGTTTTTT

V: TRBV6-5
J: TRBJ1-1
D: -
size: -
CDR3: CASSYSRNTEAFF
DNA: TGTGCCAGCAGTTACTCCAGGAACACTGAAGCTTTCTTT

V: TRBV6-6
J: TRBJ1-1
D: -
size: -
CDR3: CASSFPGRADTEAFF
DNA: TGTGCCAGCAGTTTTCCGGGTCGGGCTGACACTGAAGCTTTCTTT

V: TRBV4-2
J: TRBJ2-5
D: -
size: -
CDR3: CASSQESGLQETQYF
DNA: TGTGCCAGCAGCCAAGAGTCCGGGTTACAAGAGACCCAGTACTTC

V: TRBV25-1
J: TRBJ2-5
D: -
size: -
CDR3: CASNSPGVETQYF
DNA: TGTGCCAGCAATTCCCCGGGGGTGGAGACCCAGTACTTC

V: TRBV7-8
J: TRBJ1-2
D: -
size: -
CDR3: CASSLGTFPTGYTF
DNA: TGTGCCAGCAGTCTCGGGACATTTCCCACTGGCTACACCTTC

V: TRBV5-1
J: TRBJ1-1
D: -
size: -
CDR3: CASSLVRNTEAFF
DNA: TGCGCCAGCAGCTTGGTCAGGAACACTGAAGCTTTCTTT

V: TRBV2
J: TRBJ2-2
D: -
size: -
CDR3: CASSEMRTGELFF
DNA: TGTGCCAGCAGTGAAATGCGAACCGGGGAGCTGTTTTTT

V: TRBV7-3
J: TRBJ2-3
D: TRBD2
size: -
CDR3: CASSLTGGLAVTDTQYF
DNA: TGTGCCAGCAGCTTAACGGGGGGACTAGCGGTCACAGATACGCAGTATTTT

V: TRBV4-1
J: TRBJ1-6
D: TRBD1
size: medium-sized
CDR3: CASSQGRQGVAPLHF
DNA: TGCGCCAGCAGCCAAGGCCGGCAGGGGGTAGCACCCCTCCACTTT

V: TRBV5-5
J: TRBJ1-5
D: -
size: -
CDR3: CASSLSGGQNQPQHF
DNA: TGTGCCAGCAGCTTGTCGGGGGGCCAGAATCAGCCCCAGCATTTT

V: TRBV2
J: TRBJ1-5
D: -
size: few
CDR3: CASTRGGSSNQPQHF
DNA: TGTGCCAGCACTCGAGGGGGGAGTAGCAATCAGCCCCAGCATTTT

V: TRBV5-1
J: TRBJ2-5
D: -
size: -
CDR3: CASSFGGTEGETQYF
DNA: TGCGCCAGCAGCTTCGGCGGGACCGAAGGGGAGACCCAGTACTTC

V: TRBV27
J: TRBJ2-2
D: TRBD2
size: -
CDR3: CASTFRLAGPTGELFF
DNA: TGTGCCAGCACCTTCCGACTAGCGGGGCCCACCGGGGAGCTGTTTTTT

V: TRBV11-2
J: TRBJ2-3
D: -
size: -
CDR3: CASSSGTWTDTQYF
DNA: TGTGCCAGCAGCTCCGGGACCTGGACAGATACGCAGTATTTT

V: TRBV4-1
J: TRBJ2-1
D: TRBD2
size: -
CDR3: CASSGLADEQFF
DNA: TGCGCCAGCAGCGGACTAGCCGACGAGCAGTTCTTC

V: TRBV29-1
J: TRBJ1-1
D: TRBD1
size: -
CDR3: CSVDLDRGVTEAFF
DNA: TGCAGCGTTGATTTGGACAGGGGAGTGACTGAAGCTTTCTTT

V: TRBV7-9
J: TRBJ2-7
D: TRBD1
size: -
CDR3: CASSPDRDRSPYEQYF
DNA: TGTGCCAGCAGCCCCGACCGGGACAGGAGCCCCTACGAGCAGTACTTC

V: TRBV10-3
J: TRBJ2-3
D: -
size: -
CDR3: CAIREQGIADTQYF
DNA: TGTGCCATTAGGGAGCAGGGGATCGCAGATACGCAGTATTTT

V: TRBV5-1
J: TRBJ2-7
D: -
size: -
CDR3: CASSLEVEPDYEQYF
DNA: TGCGCCAGCAGCTTGGAGGTGGAGCCGGATTACGAGCAGTACTTC

V: TRBV18
J: TRBJ1-2
D: -
size: -
CDR3: CASSVANYGYTF
DNA: TGTGCCAGCTCCGTAGCTAACTATGGCTACACCTTC

V: TRBV13
J: TRBJ2-2
D: -
size: -
CDR3: CASSSLANTGELFF
DNA: TGTGCCAGCAGCTCGTTAGCGAACACCGGGGAGCTGTTTTTT

V: TRBV4-1
J: TRBJ1-1
D: -
size: -
CDR3: CASSQPAGNMNTEAFF
DNA: TGCGCCAGCAGCCAACCCGCCGGGAATATGAACACTGAAGCTTTCTTT